This T cell receptor (beta chain) comes out of a study of cytomegalovirus exposure and HLA in healthy donors. Looking at the study overall: From HLA-typed donors, an early data release held tens of millions of unique TCRs.

PCR involved 60 Vbeta and 13 Jbeta primers. Assay: immunoSEQ multiplex PCR; the TCRdb copy retains only in-frame clones and omits some. The sample contains approximately 170,000 clones, 85% of which appear only once. The sample was PBMCs. The TCR originated in a boy under 10 years old in good health and CMV-seronegative.

The CDR3 is CASSHEDRGGNQPQHF. The CDR3 DNA follows: TGCGCCAGCAGCCACGAAGACAGGGGTGGTAATCAGCCCCAGCATTTT. The genes are TRBV5-1 and TRBJ1-5, with TRBD1 matching over 8 bases. The CDR3 extends over 16 amino acids. V was clipped by 4 bases and J by 4 bases; unmatched bases: 10. Germline CDR1 reads SGHRS; CDR2 reads YFSETQ.